This T cell receptor beta chain was captured in a study of T-cell memory formation after mild COVID-19. Findings and caveats of the study: In second-wave clones peaking day 37, SARS-CoV-2 specificity remained unconfirmed.

TCRdb fed the 5' RACE reads into MiXCR, producing one record per CDR3 protein. The repertoire holds about 470,000 distinct CDR3 sequences, with 18% as singletons. This CDR3 comprises 14 residues. Germline lookup yields CDR1 KGHDR and CDR2 SFDVKD. Trimming removed 1 base from V and 4 bases from J, with 9 bases in between. Comment on this clonotype: Its antigen is unidentified.

Sequenced: PBMCs or a T cell subset sorted from them (not recorded which). This chain joins TRBV24-1 and TRBJ1-2; no clear D gene. This TCR came from an adult woman who had mild COVID-19 (a few samples of this study predate the infection). Cell type and time point are not known. The CDR3 DNA follows: TGTGCCACCAGTGATTTTTCCCACTTCTATGGCTACACCTTC. This gives the protein CATSDFSHFYGYTF.